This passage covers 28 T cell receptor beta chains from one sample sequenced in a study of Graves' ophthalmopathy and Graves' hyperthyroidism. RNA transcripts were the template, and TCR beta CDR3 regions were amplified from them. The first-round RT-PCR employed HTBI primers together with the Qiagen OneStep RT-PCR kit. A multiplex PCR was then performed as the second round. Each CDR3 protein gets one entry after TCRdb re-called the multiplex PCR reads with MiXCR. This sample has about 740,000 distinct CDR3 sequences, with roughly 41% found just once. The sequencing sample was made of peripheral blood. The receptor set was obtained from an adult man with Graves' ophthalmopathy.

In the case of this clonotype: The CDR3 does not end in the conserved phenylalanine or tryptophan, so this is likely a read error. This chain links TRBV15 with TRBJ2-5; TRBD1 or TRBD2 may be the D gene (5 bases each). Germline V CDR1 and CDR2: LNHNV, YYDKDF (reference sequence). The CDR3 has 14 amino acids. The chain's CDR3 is CATSSTLRGQTQYI. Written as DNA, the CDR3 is TGTGCCACCAGCAGCACCCTGAGGGGCCAGACTCAGTACATC.

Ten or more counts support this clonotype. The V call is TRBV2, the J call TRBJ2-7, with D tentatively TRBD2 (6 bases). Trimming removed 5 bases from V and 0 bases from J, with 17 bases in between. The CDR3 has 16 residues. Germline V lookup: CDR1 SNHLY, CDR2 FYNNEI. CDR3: CASSRESDPYSYEQYF. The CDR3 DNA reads TGTGCCAGCAGTCGGGAGTCCGACCCTTACTCCTACGAGCAGTACTTC.

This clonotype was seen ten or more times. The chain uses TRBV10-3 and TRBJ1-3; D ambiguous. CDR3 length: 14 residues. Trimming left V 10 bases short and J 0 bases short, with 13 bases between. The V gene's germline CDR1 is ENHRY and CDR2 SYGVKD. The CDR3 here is CATRPGDSGNTIYF. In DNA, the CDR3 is TGTGCCACGAGGCCCGGCGACTCTGGAAACACCATATATTTT.

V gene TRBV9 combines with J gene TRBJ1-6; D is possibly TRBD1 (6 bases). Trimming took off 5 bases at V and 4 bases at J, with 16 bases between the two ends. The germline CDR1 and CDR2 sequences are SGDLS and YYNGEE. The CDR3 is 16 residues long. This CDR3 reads CASSQGGQTYNSPLHF. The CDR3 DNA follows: TGTGCCAGCAGTCAAGGAGGACAGACATATAATTCACCCCTCCACTTT.

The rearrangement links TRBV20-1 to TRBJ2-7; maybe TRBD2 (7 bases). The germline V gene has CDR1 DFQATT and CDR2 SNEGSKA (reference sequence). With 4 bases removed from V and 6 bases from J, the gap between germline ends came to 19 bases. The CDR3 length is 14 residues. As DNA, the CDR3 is TGCAGTGCTAACGCCGAGGGGGGGTCGAGCGAGCAGTACTTC. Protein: CSANAEGGSSEQYF.

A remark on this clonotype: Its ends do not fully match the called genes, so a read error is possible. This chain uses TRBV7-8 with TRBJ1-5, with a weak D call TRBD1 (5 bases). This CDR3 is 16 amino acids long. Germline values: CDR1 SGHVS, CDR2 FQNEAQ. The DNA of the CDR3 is TGCGCCAGCAGCCAAGAGGGGTCGGCAATCAATCAGCCCCAGCATTTT. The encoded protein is CASSQEGSAINQPQHF.

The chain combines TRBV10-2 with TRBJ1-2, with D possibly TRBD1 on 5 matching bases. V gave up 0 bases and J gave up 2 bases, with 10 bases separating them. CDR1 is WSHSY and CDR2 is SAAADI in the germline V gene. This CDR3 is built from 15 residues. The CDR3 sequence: CASSESTGRNYGYTF. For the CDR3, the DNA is TGCGCCAGCAGTGAGTCTACAGGACGAAACTATGGCTACACCTTC.

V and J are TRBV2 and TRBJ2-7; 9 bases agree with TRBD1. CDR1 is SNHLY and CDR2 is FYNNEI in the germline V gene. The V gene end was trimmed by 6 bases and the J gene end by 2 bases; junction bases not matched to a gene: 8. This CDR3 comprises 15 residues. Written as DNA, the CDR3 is TGTGCCAGCAGCCAACCACGGGACAGGGCCTACGAGCAGTACTTC. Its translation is CASSQPRDRAYEQYF.

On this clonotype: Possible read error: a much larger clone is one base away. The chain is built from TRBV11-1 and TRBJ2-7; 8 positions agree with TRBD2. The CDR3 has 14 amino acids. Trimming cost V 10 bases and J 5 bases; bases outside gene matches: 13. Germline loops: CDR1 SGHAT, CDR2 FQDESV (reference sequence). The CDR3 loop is CANISRAGDDEQYF. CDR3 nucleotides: TGTGCCAACATTTCCCGAGCGGGAGACGACGAGCAGTACTTC.

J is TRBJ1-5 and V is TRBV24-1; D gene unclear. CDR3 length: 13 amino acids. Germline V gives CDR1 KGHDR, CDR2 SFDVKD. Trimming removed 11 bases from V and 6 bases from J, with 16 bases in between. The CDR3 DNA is TGTGCCAGCAGCCAATTGGACGGTCAGCCCCAGCATTTT. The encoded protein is CASSQLDGQPQHF.

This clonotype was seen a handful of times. The CDR3 DNA reads as TGTGCCAGCAATTACTCATCCGCGAGCGGACGCGGCTACACCTTC. It is translated as CASNYSSASGRGYTF. The chain couples TRBV10-3 to TRBJ1-2; D unresolved. The V end lost 10 bases, the J end lost 8 bases, and 26 bases lay between the germline ends. Germline V gene sequence: CDR1 ENHRY, CDR2 SYGVKD. The CDR3 is 15 amino acids.

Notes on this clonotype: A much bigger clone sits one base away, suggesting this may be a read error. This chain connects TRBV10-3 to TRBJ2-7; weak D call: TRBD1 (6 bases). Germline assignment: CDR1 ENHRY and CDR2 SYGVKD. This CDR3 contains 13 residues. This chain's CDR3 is CAISRDISCEQYF. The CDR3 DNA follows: TGTGCCATCAGCCGGGACATCTCCTGCGAGCAGTACTTC.

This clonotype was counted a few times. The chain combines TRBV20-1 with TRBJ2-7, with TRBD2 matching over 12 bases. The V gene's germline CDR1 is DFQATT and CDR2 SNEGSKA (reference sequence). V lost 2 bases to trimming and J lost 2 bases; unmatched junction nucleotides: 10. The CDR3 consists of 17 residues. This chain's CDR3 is CSARSRLAGATTYEQYF. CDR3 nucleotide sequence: TGCAGTGCTAGATCAAGACTAGCGGGAGCGACCACCTACGAGCAGTACTTC.

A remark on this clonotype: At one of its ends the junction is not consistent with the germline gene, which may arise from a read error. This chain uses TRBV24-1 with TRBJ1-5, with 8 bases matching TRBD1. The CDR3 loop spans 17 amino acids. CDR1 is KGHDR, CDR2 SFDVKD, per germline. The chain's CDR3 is CASSYIQGAGGNQPQHF. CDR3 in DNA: TGTGCCAGCAGTTATATCCAGGGGGCCGGGGGCAATCAGCCCCAGCATTTT.

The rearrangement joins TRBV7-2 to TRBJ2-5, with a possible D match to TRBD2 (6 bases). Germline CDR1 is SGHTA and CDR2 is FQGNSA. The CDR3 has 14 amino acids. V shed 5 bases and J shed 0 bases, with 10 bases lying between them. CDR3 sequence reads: CASSTRLDQETQYF. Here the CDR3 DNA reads TGTGCCAGCAGCACCCGACTAGACCAAGAGACCCAGTACTTC.

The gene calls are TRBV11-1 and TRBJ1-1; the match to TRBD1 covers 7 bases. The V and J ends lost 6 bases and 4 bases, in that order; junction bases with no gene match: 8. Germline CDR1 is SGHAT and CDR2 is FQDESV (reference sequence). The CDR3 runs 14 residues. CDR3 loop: CASRLPDRVTEAFF. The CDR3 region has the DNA TGTGCCAGCAGGTTACCCGACAGGGTCACTGAAGCTTTCTTT. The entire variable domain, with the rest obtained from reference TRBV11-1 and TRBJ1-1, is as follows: EAEVAQSPRYKITEKSQAVAFWCDPISGHATLYWYRQILGQGPELLVQFQDESVVDDSQLPKDRFSAERLKGVDSTLKIQPAELGDSAMYLCASRLPDRVTEAFFGQGTRLTVV.

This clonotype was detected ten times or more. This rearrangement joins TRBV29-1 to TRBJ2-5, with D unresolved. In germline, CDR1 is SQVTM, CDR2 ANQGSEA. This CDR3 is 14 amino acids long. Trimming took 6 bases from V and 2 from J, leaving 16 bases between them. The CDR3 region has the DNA TGCAGCGTGCCAAAAGGCGGCAGACAAGAGACCCAGTACTTC. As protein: CSVPKGGRQETQYF.

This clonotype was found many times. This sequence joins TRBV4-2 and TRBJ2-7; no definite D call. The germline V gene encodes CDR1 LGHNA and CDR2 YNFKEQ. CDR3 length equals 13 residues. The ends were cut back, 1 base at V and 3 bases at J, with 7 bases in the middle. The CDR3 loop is CASSQAQNYEQYF. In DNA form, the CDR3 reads TGTGCCAGCAGCCAAGCCCAGAACTACGAGCAGTACTTC.

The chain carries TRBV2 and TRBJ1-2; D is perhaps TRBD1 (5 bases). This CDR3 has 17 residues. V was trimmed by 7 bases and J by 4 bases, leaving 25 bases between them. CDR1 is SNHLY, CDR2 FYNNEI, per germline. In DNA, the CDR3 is TGTGCCAGCAAGAGTCCGGGACCAAGTGGAAAGGCCTATGGCTACACCTTC. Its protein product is CASKSPGPSGKAYGYTF.

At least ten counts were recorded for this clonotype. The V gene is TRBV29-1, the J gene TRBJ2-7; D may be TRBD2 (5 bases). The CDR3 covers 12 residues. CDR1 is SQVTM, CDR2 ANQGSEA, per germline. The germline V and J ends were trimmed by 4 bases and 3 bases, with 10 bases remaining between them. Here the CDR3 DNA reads TGCAGCGTTGTACTAGGGAACTACGAGCAGTACTTC. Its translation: CSVVLGNYEQYF.

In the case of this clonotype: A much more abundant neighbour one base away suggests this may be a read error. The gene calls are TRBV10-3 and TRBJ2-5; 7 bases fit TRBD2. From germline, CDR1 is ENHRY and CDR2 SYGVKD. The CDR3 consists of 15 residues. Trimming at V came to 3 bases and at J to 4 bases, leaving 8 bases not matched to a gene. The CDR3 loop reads CAISDLGGGRETQYF. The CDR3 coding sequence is TGTGCCATCAGTGATTTAGGCGGGGGACGAGAGACCCAGTACTTC.

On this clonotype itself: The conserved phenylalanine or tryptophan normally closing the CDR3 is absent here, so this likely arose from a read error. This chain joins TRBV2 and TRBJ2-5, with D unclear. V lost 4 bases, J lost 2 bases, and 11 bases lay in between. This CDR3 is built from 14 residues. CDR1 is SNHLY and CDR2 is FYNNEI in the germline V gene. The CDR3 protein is CASSASRLQETQYL. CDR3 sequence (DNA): TGTGCCAGCAGTGCTAGTAGGTTACAAGAGACCCAGTACCTC.

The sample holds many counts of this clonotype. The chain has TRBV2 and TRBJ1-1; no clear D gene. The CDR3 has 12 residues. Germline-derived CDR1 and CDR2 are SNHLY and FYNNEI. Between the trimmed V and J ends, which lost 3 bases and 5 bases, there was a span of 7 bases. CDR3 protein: CASSDRRTEAFF. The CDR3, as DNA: TGTGCCAGCAGTGACAGGCGAACTGAAGCTTTCTTT.

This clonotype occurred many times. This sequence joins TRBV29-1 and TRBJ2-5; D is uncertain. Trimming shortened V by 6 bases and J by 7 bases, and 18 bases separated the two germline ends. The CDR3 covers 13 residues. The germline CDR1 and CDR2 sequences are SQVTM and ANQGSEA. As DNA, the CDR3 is TGCAGCGTCCACCTGGCCCTCTCGGGGACCCAGTACTTC. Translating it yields CSVHLALSGTQYF. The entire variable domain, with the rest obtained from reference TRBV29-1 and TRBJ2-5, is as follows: SAVISQKPSRDICQRGTSLTIQCQVDSQVTMMFWYRQQPGQSLTLIATANQGSEATYESGFVIDKFPISRPNLTFSTLTVSNMSPEDSSIYLCSVHLALSGTQYFGPGTRLLVL.

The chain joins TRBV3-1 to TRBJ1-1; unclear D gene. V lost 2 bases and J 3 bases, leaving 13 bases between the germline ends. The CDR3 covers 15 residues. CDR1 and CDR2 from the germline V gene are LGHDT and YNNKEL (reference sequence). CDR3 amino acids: CASSQTGLRYTEAFF. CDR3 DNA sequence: TGTGCCAGCAGCCAAACGGGCCTGCGCTACACTGAAGCTTTCTTT.

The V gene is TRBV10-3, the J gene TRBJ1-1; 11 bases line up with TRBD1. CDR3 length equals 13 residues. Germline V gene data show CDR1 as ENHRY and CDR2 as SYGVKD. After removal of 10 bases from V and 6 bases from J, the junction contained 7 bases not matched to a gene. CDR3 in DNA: TGTGCCAGCAAAAGGGGACAGGGGGCTGAAGCTTTCTTT. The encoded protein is CASKRGQGAEAFF.

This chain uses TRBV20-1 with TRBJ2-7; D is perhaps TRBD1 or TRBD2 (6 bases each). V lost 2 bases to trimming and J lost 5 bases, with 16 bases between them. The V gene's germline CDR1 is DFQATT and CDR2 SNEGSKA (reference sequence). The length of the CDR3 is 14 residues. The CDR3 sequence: CSARQGGSYDEQYF. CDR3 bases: TGCAGTGCTAGACAAGGGGGGAGCTACGACGAGCAGTACTTC.

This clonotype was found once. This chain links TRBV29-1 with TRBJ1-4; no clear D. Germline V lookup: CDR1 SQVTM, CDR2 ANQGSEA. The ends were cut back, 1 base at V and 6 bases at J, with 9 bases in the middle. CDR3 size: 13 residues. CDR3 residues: CSVEGGNDEKLFF. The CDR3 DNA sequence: TGCAGCGTTGAAGGTGGGAATGATGAAAAACTGTTTTTT. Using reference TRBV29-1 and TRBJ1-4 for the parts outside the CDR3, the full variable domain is SAVISQKPSRDICQRGTSLTIQCQVDSQVTMMFWYRQQPGQSLTLIATANQGSEATYESGFVIDKFPISRPNLTFSTLTVSNMSPEDSSIYLCSVEGGNDEKLFFGSGTQLSVL.